The 15 T cell receptor beta chains given below trace back to one sample, sequenced in a study of identical twins. One entry per CDR3 protein, called by TCRdb with MiXCR from the 5' RACE reads. This sample has 500,000 to 650,000 distinct CDR3 sequences; less than 9% occur once, and the top ten carry less than 2%. The sample was also linked to a second study, of yellow fever vaccine responses in identical twins.

Sequencing was done on a sample of PBMCs. These receptors all come from a woman between 18 and 29 years old in good health.

J is TRBJ2-1 and V is TRBV5-6; D gene ambiguous. CDR1 and CDR2 (germline): SGHDT, YYEEEE. This CDR3 is 14 amino acids long. V lost 2 bases and J 5 bases, leaving 11 bases between the germline ends. In DNA form, the CDR3 reads TGTGCCAGCAGCTTAGTTGATCTCGACAATGAGCAGTTCTTC. Translation: CASSLVDLDNEQFF.

This chain connects TRBV5-6 to TRBJ2-7, with D perhaps being TRBD1 or TRBD2 (6 bases each). The V gene lost 1 base and the J gene lost 8 bases, with 16 bases spanning the gap. The V gene's germline CDR1 is SGHDT and CDR2 YYEEEE. This CDR3 comprises 14 residues. CDR3 DNA: TGTGCCAGCAGCTTGTGGGGGGCCCAAGGAAAGCAGTACTTC. Protein product: CASSLWGAQGKQYF.

In its sample, this clonotype was seen a few times. J is TRBJ2-7 and V is TRBV20-1, with D possibly being TRBD1 (6 bases). This CDR3 spans 12 amino acids. V was shortened by 6 bases and J by 6 bases, with 15 bases between the two germline ends. Germline V gene data show CDR1 as DFQATT and CDR2 as SNEGSKA (reference sequence). CDR3 sequence: CSATGSAAEQYF. Here the CDR3 DNA reads TGCAGTGCAACAGGGTCGGCGGCCGAGCAGTACTTC.

The V and J genes are TRBV11-1 and TRBJ2-1; 10 nucleotides line up with TRBD1. J was trimmed by 8 bases and V by 6 bases; bases with no gene match: 10. There are 15 residues in the CDR3. Germline CDR1 and CDR2: SGHAT and FQDESV (reference sequence). The CDR3 is CASSHGQGEIDEQFF. CDR3 nucleotides: TGTGCCAGCAGTCATGGACAGGGGGAAATCGATGAGCAGTTCTTC.

This clonotype occurred a few times. The chain employs TRBV12-3 or TRBV12-4 and TRBJ2-7, with TRBD2 identical over 11 bases. V was pared by 2 bases and J by 4 bases, with 4 bases of the junction left unmatched. The CDR3 loop spans 15 amino acids. The CDR3 nucleotides are TGTGCCAGCAGTTTAACTAGCGGGAGTGGGTACGAGCAGTACTTC. Residues: CASSLTSGSGYEQYF.

The chain carries TRBV2 and TRBJ2-1, with D maybe TRBD1 (5 bases). In germline, CDR1 is SNHLY, CDR2 FYNNEI. Trimming took 5 bases from V and 2 from J, leaving 16 bases between them. The CDR3 runs 16 residues. In nucleotides, the CDR3 is TGTGCCAGCAGTCCTCCCCGACAGCCGACCTACAATGAGCAGTTCTTC. Translated, it gives CASSPPRQPTYNEQFF.

The sample holds a few counts of this clonotype. The chain joins TRBV5-1 to TRBJ1-2; the D gene is possibly TRBD1 (5 bases). The CDR3 is made up of 14 amino acids. Per germline, CDR1 SGHRS and CDR2 YFSETQ. V lost 2 bases, J lost 5 bases, and 13 bases lay in between. CDR3 sequence (DNA): TGCGCCAGCAGCTTATCTCAGGGTGCTTATGGCTACACCTTC. Protein product: CASSLSQGAYGYTF.

This clonotype has more than one count but fewer than ten. The V gene is TRBV7-9, the J gene TRBJ1-6; D possibly corresponds to TRBD1 (5 bases). With 2 bases removed from V and 5 bases from J, the gap between germline ends came to 13 bases. The germline V gene encodes CDR1 SEHNR and CDR2 FQNEAQ (reference sequence). The CDR3 has 16 residues. The CDR3 region has the DNA TGTGCCAGCAGCTTACAACGGGACTTGGATAATTCACCCCTCCACTTT. It encodes CASSLQRDLDNSPLHF.

This clonotype was recorded at least ten times. The CDR3 is CASRIGQGVFQPQHF. The CDR3 nucleotides read TGTGCCAGCAGGATAGGACAGGGAGTCTTTCAGCCCCAGCATTTT. The chain uses TRBV12-3 or TRBV12-4 and TRBJ1-5, with 8 bases fitting TRBD1. After removal of 6 bases from V and 6 bases from J, the junction contained 10 bases not matched to a gene. The CDR3 is 15 amino acids.

This clonotype was detected many times. V gene TRBV12-3 or TRBV12-4 combines with J gene TRBJ2-3; 14 positions match TRBD2. The ends lost 5 bases at V and 4 bases at J; junction bases unmatched: 8. This CDR3 comprises 17 residues. CDR3 amino acids: CASSLGTSGRAADTQYF. CDR3 DNA: TGTGCCAGCAGTCTAGGGACTAGCGGGAGAGCGGCAGATACGCAGTATTTT.

A remark on this clonotype: The junction departs from the called germline gene at one end, perhaps through a read error. V is TRBV20-1 and J is TRBJ2-3; D unresolved. Germline V gene sequence: CDR1 DFQATT, CDR2 SNEGSKA (reference sequence). The CDR3 totals 12 residues. The CDR3 region is CSAGDITDTQYF. For the CDR3, the DNA is TGCAGTGCTGGAGATATCACAGATACGCAGTATTTT.

This clonotype was counted a few times. The genes are TRBV7-9 and TRBJ2-2, with TRBD1 as a possible D gene (5 bases). The CDR3 is made up of 17 amino acids. Germline CDR1 reads SEHNR; CDR2 reads FQNEAQ (reference sequence). V lost 3 bases, J lost 0 bases, and 14 bases lay in between. The chain's CDR3 is CASSLKGRNANTGELFF. The CDR3 bases are TGTGCCAGCAGCTTGAAGGGGCGGAACGCGAACACCGGGGAGCTGTTTTTT.

This clonotype turned up a few times. The rearrangement links TRBV5-1 to TRBJ2-7; 7 nucleotides match TRBD1. The CDR3 has 17 amino acids. Germline V gene sequence: CDR1 SGHRS, CDR2 YFSETQ. V lost 2 bases and J lost 7; bases outside the gene matches: 18. Here the CDR3 DNA reads TGCGCCAGCAGCTTCTCCAACTACCCTGACAGGGTAGAAGAGCAGTACTTC. Translation: CASSFSNYPDRVEEQYF. Supplemented by reference TRBV5-1 and TRBJ2-7, the full variable domain reads KAGVTQTPRYLIKTRGQQVTLSCSPISGHRSVSWYQQTPGQGLQFLFEYFSETQRNKGNFPGRFSGRQFSNSRSEMNVSTLELGDSALYLCASSFSNYPDRVEEQYFGPGTRLTVT.

In its sample, this clonotype was seen a few times. V gene TRBV7-9 combines with J gene TRBJ1-1; D is possibly TRBD1 (5 bases). The ends were cut back, 8 bases at V and 4 bases at J, with 11 bases in the middle. CDR1 SEHNR and CDR2 FQNEAQ come from the germline V gene (reference sequence). This CDR3 contains 12 residues. The CDR3 nucleotides read TGTGCCAGCGCCCTTGGGGGCACTGAAGCTTTCTTT. Its translation is CASALGGTEAFF.

The chain uses TRBV5-5 and TRBJ1-2; D is unresolved. The CDR3 contains 16 residues. V lost 2 bases to trimming and J lost 3 bases, with 17 bases between them. Germline V lookup: CDR1 SGHKS, CDR2 YYEKEE (reference sequence). CDR3 loop: CASSFVGREWDYGYTF. CDR3 coding DNA: TGTGCCAGCAGCTTCGTGGGCCGGGAATGGGACTATGGCTACACCTTC.